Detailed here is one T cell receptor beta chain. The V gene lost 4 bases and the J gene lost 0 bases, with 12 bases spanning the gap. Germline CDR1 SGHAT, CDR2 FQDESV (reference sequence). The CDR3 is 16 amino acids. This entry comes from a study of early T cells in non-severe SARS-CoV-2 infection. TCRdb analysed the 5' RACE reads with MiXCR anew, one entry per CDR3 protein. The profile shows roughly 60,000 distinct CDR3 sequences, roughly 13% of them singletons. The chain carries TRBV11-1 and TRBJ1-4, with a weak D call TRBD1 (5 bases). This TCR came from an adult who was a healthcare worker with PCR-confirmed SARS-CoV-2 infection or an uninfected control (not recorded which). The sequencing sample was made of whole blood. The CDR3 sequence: CASSWGRDATNEKLFF. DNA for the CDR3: TGTGCCAGCAGCTGGGGCCGGGACGCAACTAATGAAAAACTGTTTTTT.